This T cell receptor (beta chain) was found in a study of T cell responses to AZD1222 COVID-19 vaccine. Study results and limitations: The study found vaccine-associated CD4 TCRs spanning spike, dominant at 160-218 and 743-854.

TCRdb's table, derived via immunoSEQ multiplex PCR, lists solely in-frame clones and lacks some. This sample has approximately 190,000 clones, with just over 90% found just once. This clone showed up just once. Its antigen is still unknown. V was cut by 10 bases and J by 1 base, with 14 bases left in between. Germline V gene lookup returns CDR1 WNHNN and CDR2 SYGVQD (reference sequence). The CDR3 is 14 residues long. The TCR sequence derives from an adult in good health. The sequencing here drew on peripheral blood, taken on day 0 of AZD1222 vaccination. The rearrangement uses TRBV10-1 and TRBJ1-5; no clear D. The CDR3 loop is CATPLRLSNQPQHF. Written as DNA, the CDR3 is TGCGCCACTCCACTACGGCTGAGCAATCAGCCCCAGCATTTT.